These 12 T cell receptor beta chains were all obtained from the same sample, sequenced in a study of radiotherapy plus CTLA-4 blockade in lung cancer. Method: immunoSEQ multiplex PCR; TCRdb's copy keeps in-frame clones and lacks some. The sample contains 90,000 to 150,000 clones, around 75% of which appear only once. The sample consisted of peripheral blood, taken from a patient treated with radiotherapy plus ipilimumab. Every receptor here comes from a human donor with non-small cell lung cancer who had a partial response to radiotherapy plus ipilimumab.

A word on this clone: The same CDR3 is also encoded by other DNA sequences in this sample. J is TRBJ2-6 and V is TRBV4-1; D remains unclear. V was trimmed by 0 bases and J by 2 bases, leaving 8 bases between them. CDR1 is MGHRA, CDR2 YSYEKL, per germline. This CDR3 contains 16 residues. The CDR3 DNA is TGCGCCAGCAGCCAAGAGGAAGGAGCTGGGGCCAACGTCCTGACTTTC. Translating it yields CASSQEEGAGANVLTF.

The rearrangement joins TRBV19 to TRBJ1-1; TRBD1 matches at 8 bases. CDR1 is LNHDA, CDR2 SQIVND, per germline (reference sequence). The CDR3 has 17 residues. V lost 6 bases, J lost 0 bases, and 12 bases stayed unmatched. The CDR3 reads CASSSDRGLIMNTEAFF. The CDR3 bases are TGTGCCAGTAGCAGTGACAGGGGCCTGATCATGAACACTGAAGCTTTCTTT.

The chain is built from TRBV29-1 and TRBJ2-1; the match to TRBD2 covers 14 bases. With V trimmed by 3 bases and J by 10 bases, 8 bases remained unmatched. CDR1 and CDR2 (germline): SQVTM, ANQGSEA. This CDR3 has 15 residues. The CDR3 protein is CSVEGTSGSSMEQFF. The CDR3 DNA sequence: TGCAGCGTTGAGGGGACTAGCGGGAGTAGTATGGAGCAGTTCTTC.

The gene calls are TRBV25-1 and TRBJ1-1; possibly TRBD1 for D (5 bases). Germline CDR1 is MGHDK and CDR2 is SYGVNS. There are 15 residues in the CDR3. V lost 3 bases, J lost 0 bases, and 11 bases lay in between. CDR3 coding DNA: TGTGCCAGCAGTGACCCCCGACAGCTGAACACTGAAGCTTTCTTT. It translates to CASSDPRQLNTEAFF.

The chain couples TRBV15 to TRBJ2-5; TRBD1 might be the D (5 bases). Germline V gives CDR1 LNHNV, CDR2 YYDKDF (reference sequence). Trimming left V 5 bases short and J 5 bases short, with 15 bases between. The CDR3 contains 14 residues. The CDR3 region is CATSEKLPGETQYF. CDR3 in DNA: TGTGCCACCAGCGAGAAACTCCCAGGGGAGACCCAGTACTTC.

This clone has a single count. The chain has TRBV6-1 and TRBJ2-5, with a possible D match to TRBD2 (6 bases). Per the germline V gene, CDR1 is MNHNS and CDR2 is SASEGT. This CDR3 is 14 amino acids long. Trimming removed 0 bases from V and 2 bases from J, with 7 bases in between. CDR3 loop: CASSEAGTQETQYF. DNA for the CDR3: TGTGCCAGCAGTGAAGCTGGGACTCAAGAGACCCAGTACTTC.

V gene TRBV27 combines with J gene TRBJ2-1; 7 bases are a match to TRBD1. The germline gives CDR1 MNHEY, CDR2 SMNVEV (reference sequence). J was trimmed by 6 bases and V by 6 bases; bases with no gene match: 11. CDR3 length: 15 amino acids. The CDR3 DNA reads TGTGCCAGCAGGGGGGACAGAGCCGTTTCCAATGAGCAGTTCTTC. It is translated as CASRGDRAVSNEQFF.

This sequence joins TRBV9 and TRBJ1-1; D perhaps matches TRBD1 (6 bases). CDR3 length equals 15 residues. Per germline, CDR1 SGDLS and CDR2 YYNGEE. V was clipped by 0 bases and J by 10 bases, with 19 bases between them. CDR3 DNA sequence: TGTGCCAGCAGCGTAGGGGGGATACAGGGTACCCTAGCTTTCTTT. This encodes CASSVGGIQGTLAFF.

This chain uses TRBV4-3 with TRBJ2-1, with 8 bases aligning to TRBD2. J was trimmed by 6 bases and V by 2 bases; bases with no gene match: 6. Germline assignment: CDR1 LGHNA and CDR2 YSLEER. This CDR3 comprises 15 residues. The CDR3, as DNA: TGCGCCAGCAGCCAACTAGCGGGTCTGGTCAATGAGCAGTTCTTC. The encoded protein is CASSQLAGLVNEQFF.

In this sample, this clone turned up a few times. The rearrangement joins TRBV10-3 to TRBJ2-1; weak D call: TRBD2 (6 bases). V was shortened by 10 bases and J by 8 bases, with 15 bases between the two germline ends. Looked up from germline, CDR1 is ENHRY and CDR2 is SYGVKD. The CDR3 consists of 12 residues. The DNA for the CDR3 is TGTGCCACATCCCTGGGGGGAGATGAGCAGTTCTTC. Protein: CATSLGGDEQFF.

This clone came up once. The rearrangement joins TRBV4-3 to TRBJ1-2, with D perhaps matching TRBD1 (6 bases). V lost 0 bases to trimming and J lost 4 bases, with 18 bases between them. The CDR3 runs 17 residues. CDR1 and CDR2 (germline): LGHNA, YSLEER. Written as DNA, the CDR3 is TGCGCCAGCAGCCAAGATAGGGGGGGGCCCGAGATCTATGGCTACACCTTC. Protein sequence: CASSQDRGGPEIYGYTF.

DNA of the CDR3: TGTGCCAGCAGTTCTATTAGCACAGATACGCAGTATTTT. Encoded protein: CASSSISTDTQYF. V is TRBV28 and J is TRBJ2-3; no definite D call. Germline V CDR1 and CDR2: MDHEN, SYDVKM. The V end lost 4 bases, the J end lost 0 bases, and 5 bases lay between the germline ends. This CDR3 is 13 amino acids long.